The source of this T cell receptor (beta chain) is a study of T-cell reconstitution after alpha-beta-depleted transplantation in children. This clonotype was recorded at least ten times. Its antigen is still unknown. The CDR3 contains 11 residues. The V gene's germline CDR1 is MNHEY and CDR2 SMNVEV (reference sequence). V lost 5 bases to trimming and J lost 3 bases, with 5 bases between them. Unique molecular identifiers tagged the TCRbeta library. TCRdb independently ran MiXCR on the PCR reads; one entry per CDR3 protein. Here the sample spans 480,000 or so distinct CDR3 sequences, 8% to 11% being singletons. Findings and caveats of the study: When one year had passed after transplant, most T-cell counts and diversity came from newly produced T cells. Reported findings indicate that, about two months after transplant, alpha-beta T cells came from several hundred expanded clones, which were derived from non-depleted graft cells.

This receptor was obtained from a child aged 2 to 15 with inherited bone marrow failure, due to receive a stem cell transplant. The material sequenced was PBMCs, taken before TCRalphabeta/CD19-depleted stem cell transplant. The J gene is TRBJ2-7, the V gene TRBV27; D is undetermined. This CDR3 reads CASSNFYEQYF. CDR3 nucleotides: TGTGCCAGCAGTAATTTCTACGAGCAGTACTTC.